The subject of this entry is one T cell receptor beta chain. Its antigen is unidentified. These data originate in a study of T-cell reconstitution after alpha-beta-depleted transplantation in children. Study-wide results and caveats: A year had passed since transplant, and T-cell counts and diversity by then came mostly from newly produced T cells.

Unique molecular identifiers were incorporated during preparation of the TCRbeta library. TCRdb passed the PCR reads through MiXCR, listing each CDR3 protein once. This table has 210,000 or so distinct CDR3 sequences, under 13% appearing once. Germline trimming cut 5 bases from V and 7 bases from J; bases unmatched to any gene: 13. The CDR3 spans 16 residues. CDR1 and CDR2 from the germline V gene are SGHVS and FNYEAQ. The gene calls are TRBV7-6 and TRBJ2-1, with TRBD2 matching 8 bases. This receptor was identified in a child in the first two years of life with acute myeloid leukemia, due to receive a stem cell transplant. This material consisted of PBMCs, taken before TCRalphabeta/CD19-depleted stem cell transplant. For the CDR3, the DNA is TGTGCCAGCAGCCCTTTGAGCGGGAGAGGAGTGAATGAGCAGTTCTTC. It specifies CASSPLSGRGVNEQFF.